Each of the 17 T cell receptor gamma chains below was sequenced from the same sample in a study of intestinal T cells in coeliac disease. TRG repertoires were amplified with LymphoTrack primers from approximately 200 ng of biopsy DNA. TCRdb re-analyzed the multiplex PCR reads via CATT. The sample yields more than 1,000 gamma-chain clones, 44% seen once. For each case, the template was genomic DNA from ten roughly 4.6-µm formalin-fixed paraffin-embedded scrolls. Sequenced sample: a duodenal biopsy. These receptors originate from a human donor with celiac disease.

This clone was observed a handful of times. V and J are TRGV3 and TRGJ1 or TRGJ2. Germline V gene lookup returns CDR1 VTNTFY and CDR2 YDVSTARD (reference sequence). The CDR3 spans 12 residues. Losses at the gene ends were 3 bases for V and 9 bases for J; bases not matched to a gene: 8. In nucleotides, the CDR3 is TGTGCCACCTGGGACCGGAAAGGTAAGAAACTCTTT. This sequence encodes CATWDRKGKKLF.

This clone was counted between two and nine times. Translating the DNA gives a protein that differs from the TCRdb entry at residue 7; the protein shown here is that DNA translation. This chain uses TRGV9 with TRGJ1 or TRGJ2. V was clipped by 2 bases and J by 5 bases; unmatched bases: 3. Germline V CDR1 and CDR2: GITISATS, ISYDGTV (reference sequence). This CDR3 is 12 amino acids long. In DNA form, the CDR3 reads TGTGCCTTGTGGGAGGCGGATTATAAGAAACTCTTT. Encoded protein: CALWEADYKKLF.

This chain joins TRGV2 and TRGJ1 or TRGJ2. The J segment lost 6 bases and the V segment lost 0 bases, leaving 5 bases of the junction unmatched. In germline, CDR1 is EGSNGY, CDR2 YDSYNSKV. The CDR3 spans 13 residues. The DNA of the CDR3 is TGTGCCACCTGGGACGGGCCTTTTTATAAGAAACTCTTT. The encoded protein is CATWDGPFYKKLF.

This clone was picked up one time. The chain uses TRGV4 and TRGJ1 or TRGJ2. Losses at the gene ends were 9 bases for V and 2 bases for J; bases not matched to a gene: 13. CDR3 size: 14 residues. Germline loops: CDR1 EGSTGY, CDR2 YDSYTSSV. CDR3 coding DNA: TGTGCCACCCTGGGATGGAAAGATTATTATAAGAAACTCTTT. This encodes CATLGWKDYYKKLF.

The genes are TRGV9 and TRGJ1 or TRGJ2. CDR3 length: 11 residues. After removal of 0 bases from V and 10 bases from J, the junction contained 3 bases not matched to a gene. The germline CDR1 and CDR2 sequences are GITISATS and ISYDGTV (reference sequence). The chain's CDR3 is CALWEVQKKLF. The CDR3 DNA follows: TGTGCCTTGTGGGAGGTGCAGAAGAAACTCTTT.

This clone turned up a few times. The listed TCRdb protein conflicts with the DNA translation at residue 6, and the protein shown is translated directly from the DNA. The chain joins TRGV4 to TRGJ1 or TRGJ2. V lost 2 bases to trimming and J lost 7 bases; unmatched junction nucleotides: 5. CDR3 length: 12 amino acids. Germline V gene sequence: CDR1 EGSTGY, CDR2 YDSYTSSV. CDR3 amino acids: CATWDEHYKKLF. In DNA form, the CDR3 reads TGTGCCACCTGGGATGAGCACTATAAGAAACTCTTT.

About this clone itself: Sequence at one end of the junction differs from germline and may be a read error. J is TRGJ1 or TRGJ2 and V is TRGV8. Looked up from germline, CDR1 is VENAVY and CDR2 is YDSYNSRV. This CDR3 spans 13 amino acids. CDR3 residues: CATWDTRRRRNVF. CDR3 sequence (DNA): TGTGCCACCTGGGATACCCGCAGGAGAAGAAACGTCTTT.

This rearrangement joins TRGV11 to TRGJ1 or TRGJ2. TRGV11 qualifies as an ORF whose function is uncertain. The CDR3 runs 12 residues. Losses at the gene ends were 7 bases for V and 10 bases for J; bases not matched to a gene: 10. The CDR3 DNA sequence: TGTGCCTGCTGGATCTTCCCAGTCAAGAAACTCTTT. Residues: CACWIFPVKKLF.

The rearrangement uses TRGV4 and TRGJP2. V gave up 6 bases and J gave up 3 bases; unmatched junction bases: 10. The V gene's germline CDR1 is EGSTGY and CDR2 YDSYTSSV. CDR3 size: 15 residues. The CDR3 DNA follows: TGTGCCACCTGGATGGTGCCCCGTAGTGATTGGATCAAGACGTTT. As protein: CATWMVPRSDWIKTF.

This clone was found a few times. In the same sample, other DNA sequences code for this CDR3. The CDR3 DNA is TGTGCCACCTGGGGTACCACTGGTTGGTTCAAGATATTT. Protein product: CATWGTTGWFKIF. The chain couples TRGV8 to TRGJP1. The CDR3 is made up of 13 amino acids. CDR1 and CDR2 from the germline V gene are VENAVY and YDSYNSRV. Losses at the gene ends were 5 bases for V and 1 base for J; bases not matched to a gene: 1.

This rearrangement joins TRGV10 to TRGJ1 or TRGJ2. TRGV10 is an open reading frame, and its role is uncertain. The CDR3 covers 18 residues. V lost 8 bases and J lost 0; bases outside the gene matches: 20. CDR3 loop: CAAWDYMSDIRNYYKKLF. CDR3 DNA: TGTGCTGCGTGGGATTATATGTCAGATATAAGGAATTATTATAAGAAACTCTTT.

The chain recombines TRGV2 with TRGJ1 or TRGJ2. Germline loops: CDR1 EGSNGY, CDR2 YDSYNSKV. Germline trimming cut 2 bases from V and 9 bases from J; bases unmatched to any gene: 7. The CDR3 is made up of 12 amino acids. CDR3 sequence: CATWDELVKKLF. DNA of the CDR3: TGTGCCACCTGGGACGAACTAGTTAAGAAACTCTTT.

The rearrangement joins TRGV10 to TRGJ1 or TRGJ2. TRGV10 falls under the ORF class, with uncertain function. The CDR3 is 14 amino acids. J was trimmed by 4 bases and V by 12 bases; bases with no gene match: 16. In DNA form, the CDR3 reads TGTGCTGCAGGATTATTCCCCCTCTATTATAAGAAACTCTTT. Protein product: CAAGLFPLYYKKLF.

CDR3 in amino acids: CAAWDSSRIPPNYYKKLF. In nucleotides, the CDR3 is TGTGCTGCGTGGGATAGTTCACGGATCCCTCCTAATTATTATAAGAAACTCTTT. The V gene is TRGV10, the J gene TRGJ1 or TRGJ2. TRGV10 is known as an ORF, though its function is uncertain. The junction had 21 bases not matched to a gene; V was cut back by 8 bases and J by 1 base. CDR3 length equals 18 residues.

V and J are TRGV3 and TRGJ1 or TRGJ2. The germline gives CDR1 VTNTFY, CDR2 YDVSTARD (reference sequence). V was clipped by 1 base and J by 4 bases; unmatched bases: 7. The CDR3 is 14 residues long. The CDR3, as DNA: TGTGCCACCTGGGACAGTAAAAACTATTATAAGAAACTCTTT. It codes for CATWDSKNYYKKLF.

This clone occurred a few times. This CDR3 reads CATWEIRAYYKKLF. The CDR3 DNA reads TGTGCCACCTGGGAGATTAGGGCATATTATAAGAAACTCTTT. The chain is built from TRGV4 and TRGJ1 or TRGJ2. Germline V gene sequence: CDR1 EGSTGY, CDR2 YDSYTSSV. The trim removed 4 bases at V and 4 bases at J, leaving 10 bases unmatched. CDR3 length: 14 amino acids.

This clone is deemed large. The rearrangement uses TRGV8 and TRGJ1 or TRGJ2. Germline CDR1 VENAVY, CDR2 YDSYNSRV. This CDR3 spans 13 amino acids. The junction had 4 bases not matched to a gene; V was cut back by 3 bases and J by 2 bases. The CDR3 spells CATWDAYYYKKLF. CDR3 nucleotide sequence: TGTGCCACCTGGGATGCGTATTATTATAAGAAACTCTTT.